This TCR beta chain was sequenced in a study of CD8 T cells in ankylosing spondylitis. Whole-study results and caveats: About 8 highly homologous variants made up a TCR beta motif, and this motif appeared characteristic of ankylosing spondylitis blood. Matched ankylosing spondylitis synovial fluid reportedly contained a significantly enriched population of disease-linked clones.

The table lists this clonotype with many counts. Its target is not known. Losses at the gene ends were 6 bases for V and 8 bases for J; bases not matched to a gene: 4. This CDR3 contains 13 residues. Per the germline V gene, CDR1 is SGHTA and CDR2 is FQGNSA. TCRdb ran MiXCR on the 5' RACE reads and lists one entry per CDR3 protein. The table shows roughly 490,000 distinct CDR3 sequences, with less than 6% occurring only once. This TCR was recovered from a male donor with ankylosing spondylitis. The J gene is TRBJ2-4, the V gene TRBV7-2; 10 bases match TRBD1. The sample comprised blood, either unsorted or a sorted T cell fraction (not recorded which). The CDR3 DNA follows: TGTGCCAGCAGAGACAGGGGGCTTCACATTCAGTACTTC. This codes for CASRDRGLHIQYF.